This T cell receptor beta chain was obtained from a study of neoadjuvant nivolumab and ipilimumab in lung cancer. Across the whole study: The combination arm added day-1 ipilimumab 1 mg/kg to nivolumab 3 mg/kg on days 1, 15, 29.

Note on this clone: The target antigen is unknown.

TCRdb keeps only in-frame clones here, not all; method: immunoSEQ multiplex PCR. The table includes 25,000 to 30,000 clones, approximately 83% detected once. General study points: Only two of four nivolumab-treated tumors gained richness and clonality by surgery.

In germline, CDR1 is GTSNPN, CDR2 SVGIG (reference sequence). The V segment lost 4 bases and the J segment 2 bases; nucleotides outside the gene matches: 7. The CDR3 loop spans 15 amino acids. The sequencing here drew on tumor tissue, taken after neoadjuvant nivolumab, alone or with ipilimumab, at or shortly before surgery. The source is an adult with non-small cell lung cancer. The chain joins TRBV30 to TRBJ2-1, with TRBD1 matching over 8 bases. CDR3 loop: CAWNSGTGAYNEQFF. In DNA, the CDR3 is TGTGCCTGGAACTCCGGGACAGGTGCCTACAATGAGCAGTTCTTC.